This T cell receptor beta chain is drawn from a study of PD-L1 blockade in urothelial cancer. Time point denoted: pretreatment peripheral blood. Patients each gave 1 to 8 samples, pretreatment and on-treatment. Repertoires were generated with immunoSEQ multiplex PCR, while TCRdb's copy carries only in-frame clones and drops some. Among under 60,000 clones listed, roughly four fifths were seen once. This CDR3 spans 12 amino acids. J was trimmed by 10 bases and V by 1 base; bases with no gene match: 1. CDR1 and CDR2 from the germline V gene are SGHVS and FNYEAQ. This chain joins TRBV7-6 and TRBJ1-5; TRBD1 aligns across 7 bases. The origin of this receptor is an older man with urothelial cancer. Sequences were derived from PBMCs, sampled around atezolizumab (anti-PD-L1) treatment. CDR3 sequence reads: CASSLEGGPQHF. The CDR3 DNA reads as TGTGCCAGCAGCTTAGAAGGGGGCCCCCAGCATTTT.